A single sample is the source of the 21 T cell receptor beta chains below, sequenced in a study of cytomegalovirus exposure and HLA in healthy donors. PCR was performed using 60 Vbeta and 13 Jbeta primers. The method was immunoSEQ multiplex PCR; TCRdb's version includes in-frame clones alone and lacks a portion of them. The repertoire holds roughly 100,000 clones, around three quarters seen once, with 10% to 13% in the top ten. The sequencing input was PBMCs. The receptors stem from a woman in her late teens or twenties in good health and CMV-seropositive.

This clone came up a few times. The V and J genes are TRBV9 and TRBJ1-1; weak D call: TRBD1 (5 bases). Germline values: CDR1 SGDLS, CDR2 YYNGEE. The CDR3 contains 13 residues. Trimming shortened V by 4 bases and J by 5 bases, and 12 bases separated the two germline ends. The CDR3 loop is CASSYTGLTEAFF. DNA of the CDR3: TGTGCCAGCAGCTACACAGGCTTAACTGAAGCTTTCTTT.

As DNA, the CDR3 is TGTGCCAGCTCACAAGACAGGGAGGACAATCAGCCCCAGCATTTT. This codes for CASSQDREDNQPQHF. J is TRBJ1-5 and V is TRBV18; 7 bases line up with TRBD1. Trimming at V came to 4 bases and at J to 3 bases, leaving 6 bases not matched to a gene. Germline V gene data show CDR1 as KGHSH and CDR2 as LQKENI. This CDR3 is 15 amino acids long.

The gene calls are TRBV6-1 and TRBJ2-1; D gene ambiguous. V was cut by 2 bases and J by 5 bases, with 16 bases left in between. Germline assignment: CDR1 MNHNS and CDR2 SASEGT. The CDR3 has 16 amino acids. As DNA, the CDR3 is TGTGCCAGCAGTGAACCTCGTGGTTCTAGTAACAATGAGCAGTTCTTC. Translation: CASSEPRGSSNNEQFF.

This chain joins TRBV6-1 and TRBJ1-2; no clear D gene. Trimming took off 1 base at V and 2 bases at J, with 11 bases between the two ends. Germline V gene data show CDR1 as MNHNS and CDR2 as SASEGT. The CDR3 runs 15 residues. The CDR3 DNA follows: TGTGCCAGCAGTGAAGGTGGGCCAAGAAACTATGGCTACACCTTC. Protein sequence: CASSEGGPRNYGYTF.

DNA of the CDR3: TGTGCCAGCAGCCAAGAGGGCGGGGGCGGAGAGACCCAGTACTTC. Its translation is CASSQEGGGGETQYF. The rearrangement joins TRBV4-2 to TRBJ2-5; D may be TRBD2 (7 bases). The germline gives CDR1 LGHNA, CDR2 YNFKEQ. V lost 0 bases to trimming and J lost 4 bases, with 12 bases between them. This CDR3 is 15 amino acids long.

The rearrangement links TRBV10-3 to TRBJ1-1, with D possibly TRBD1 on 6 matching bases. Trimming stripped 3 bases from V and 2 bases from J, with 13 bases between. From germline, CDR1 is ENHRY and CDR2 SYGVKD. The CDR3 runs to 15 residues. CDR3 nucleotide sequence: TGTGCCATCAGTGATTCCAAGACAGGAAACACTGAAGCTTTCTTT. Translating it yields CAISDSKTGNTEAFF.

This clone was observed many times. The rearrangement joins TRBV18 to TRBJ1-5; D gene ambiguous. Germline-derived CDR1 and CDR2 are KGHSH and LQKENI. The CDR3 has 12 residues. With 2 bases removed from V and 6 bases from J, the gap between germline ends came to 5 bases. CDR3 DNA sequence: TGTGCCAGCTCACCAGGCGGTCAGCCCCAGCATTTT. Protein product: CASSPGGQPQHF.

This rearrangement joins TRBV7-8 to TRBJ1-1, with D possibly being TRBD1 (5 bases). V lost 5 bases and J 5 bases, leaving 15 bases between the germline ends. The CDR3 extends over 14 amino acids. CDR1 is SGHVS and CDR2 is FQNEAQ in the germline V gene. The CDR3 DNA reads TGTGCCAGCAGCCCCAGATTCGGGGGGACTGAAGCTTTCTTT. Amino acid sequence: CASSPRFGGTEAFF.

The chain combines TRBV5-1 with TRBJ2-3; a weak D match, TRBD2 (6 bases). CDR1 SGHRS and CDR2 YFSETQ come from the germline V gene. The CDR3 is made up of 16 amino acids. Trimming stripped 7 bases from V and 0 bases from J, with 18 bases between. The DNA for the CDR3 is TGCGCCAGCGGACGTGACCCGGGGGTTAGCACAGATACGCAGTATTTT. This gives the protein CASGRDPGVSTDTQYF.

The chain has TRBV7-8 and TRBJ1-2; D perhaps matches TRBD1 (5 bases). The CDR3 runs to 13 residues. Trimming pared 3 bases from V and 6 bases from J, leaving 11 bases between. Germline loops: CDR1 SGHVS, CDR2 FQNEAQ. CDR3 region: CASSFGRGNGYTF. CDR3 bases: TGTGCCAGCAGCTTTGGCCGGGGGAATGGCTACACCTTC.

The V and J genes are TRBV11-1 and TRBJ2-7; 12 nucleotides match TRBD2. CDR1 is SGHAT, CDR2 FQDESV, per germline (reference sequence). Trimming removed 5 bases from V and 2 bases from J; junction bases left unmatched: 10. The CDR3 sequence is 17 residues long. This chain's CDR3 is CASSAQTSGGFAYEQYF. CDR3 DNA sequence: TGTGCCAGCAGCGCCCAGACTAGCGGGGGTTTCGCCTACGAGCAGTACTTC. The whole variable domain, filled in from reference TRBV11-1 and TRBJ2-7, reads EAEVAQSPRYKITEKSQAVAFWCDPISGHATLYWYRQILGQGPELLVQFQDESVVDDSQLPKDRFSAERLKGVDSTLKIQPAELGDSAMYLCASSAQTSGGFAYEQYFGPGTRLTVT.

The rearrangement joins TRBV18 to TRBJ2-3, with D uncertain. The CDR3 length is 14 residues. In germline, CDR1 is KGHSH, CDR2 LQKENI. The V gene lost 6 bases and the J gene lost 0 bases, with 10 bases spanning the gap. The CDR3 is CASSFTDSTDTQYF. CDR3 nucleotides: TGTGCCAGCTCCTTCACAGACAGCACAGATACGCAGTATTTT.

This clone was observed a few times. V usage is TRBV19 and J usage is TRBJ2-7; TRBD2 matches 7 bases. The germline CDR1 and CDR2 sequences are LNHDA and SQIVND (reference sequence). The CDR3 loop spans 14 amino acids. V trimming: 1 base; J trimming: 5 bases; junction bases outside the gene matches: 5. CDR3: CASSIGGGLDEQYF. The CDR3 coding sequence is TGTGCCAGTAGTATAGGGGGAGGGTTGGACGAGCAGTACTTC.

The chain links TRBV4-1 to TRBJ1-6, with 10 bases lining up with TRBD1. The J segment lost 7 bases and the V segment lost 4 bases, leaving 7 bases of the junction unmatched. There are 16 residues in the CDR3. CDR1 is MGHRA, CDR2 YSYEKL, per germline. In DNA form, the CDR3 reads TGCGCCAGCAGCCTATATCCGGGACAGGGGAATTCACCCCTCCACTTT. Protein sequence: CASSLYPGQGNSPLHF.

This clone was seen more than once but under ten times. CDR3: CASPRGTGKYYGYTF. The CDR3 region has the DNA TGTGCCAGCCCTCGGGGGACAGGGAAATACTATGGCTACACCTTC. The genes are TRBV2 and TRBJ1-2; 9 bases fit TRBD1. V trimming: 8 bases; J trimming: 3 bases; junction bases outside the gene matches: 10. This CDR3 region has 15 residues. Per germline, CDR1 SNHLY and CDR2 FYNNEI.

The chain employs TRBV15 and TRBJ1-4; TRBD1 aligns across 7 bases. Germline V lookup: CDR1 LNHNV, CDR2 YYDKDF (reference sequence). Unmatched junction bases numbered 11, after V lost 3 bases and J lost 7 bases. CDR3 length equals 16 residues. CDR3 amino acids: CATSSGFTGVGEKLFF. For the CDR3, the DNA is TGTGCCACCAGCAGCGGCTTCACAGGGGTTGGTGAAAAACTGTTTTTT. The variable domain in full, completed from reference TRBV15 and TRBJ1-4, reads DAMVIQNPRYQVTQFGKPVTLSCSQTLNHNVMYWYQQKSSQAPKLLFHYYDKDFNNEADTPDNFQSRRPNTSFCFLDIRSPGLGDTAMYLCATSSGFTGVGEKLFFGSGTQLSVL.

The CDR3 loop is CASSETATNEKLFF. The CDR3 DNA sequence: TGTGCCAGCAGCGAAACTGCAACTAATGAAAAACTGTTTTTT. The rearrangement uses TRBV7-2 and TRBJ1-4; D unclear. Trimming took off 5 bases at V and 0 bases at J, with 7 bases between the two ends. Germline V gene data show CDR1 as SGHTA and CDR2 as FQGNSA. The CDR3 is 14 residues long.

The chain carries TRBV10-1 and TRBJ2-7, with a possible D match to TRBD1 (7 bases). CDR1 is WNHNN and CDR2 is SYGVQD in the germline V gene (reference sequence). The V end was cut by 6 bases, the J end by 2 bases, with 17 bases between. The CDR3 is 15 amino acids. The CDR3 is CASSEARGDPYEQYF. CDR3 nucleotides: TGCGCCAGCAGCGAAGCCAGGGGGGACCCCTACGAGCAGTACTTC.

The rearrangement joins TRBV4-1 to TRBJ1-4, with a possible D match to TRBD1 (6 bases). Germline V gives CDR1 MGHRA, CDR2 YSYEKL. V lost 5 bases and J lost 1, with 14 bases in between. This CDR3 is built from 16 residues. The chain's CDR3 is CASSTRQVQTNEKLFF. The CDR3 region has the DNA TGCGCCAGCAGCACTCGACAGGTGCAAACTAATGAAAAACTGTTTTTT.

In nucleotides, the CDR3 is TGTGCCAGCACTCCTAGTTGGGGGGATATCTACGAGCAGTACTTC. Amino acids: CASTPSWGDIYEQYF. The V call is TRBV18, the J call TRBJ2-7; D perhaps matches TRBD2 (6 bases). CDR1 and CDR2 from the germline V gene are KGHSH and LQKENI. V was trimmed by 8 bases and J by 3 bases, leaving 20 bases between them. This CDR3 has 15 residues.

This rearrangement joins TRBV9 to TRBJ1-5, with 12 bases lining up with TRBD1. This CDR3 is built from 17 residues. Trimming removed 4 bases from V and 4 bases from J; junction bases left unmatched: 9. Germline lookup yields CDR1 SGDLS and CDR2 YYNGEE. Here the CDR3 DNA reads TGTGCCAGCAGCCCAGGGACAGGGGGCGTACTAAATCAGCCCCAGCATTTT. This sequence encodes CASSPGTGGVLNQPQHF. Using reference TRBV9 and TRBJ1-5 for the parts outside the CDR3, the full variable domain is DSGVTQTPKHLITATGQRVTLRCSPRSGDLSVYWYQQSLDQGLQFLIQYYNGEERAKGNILERFSAQQFPDLHSELNLSSLELGDSALYFCASSPGTGGVLNQPQHFGDGTRLSIL.